Below, 20 T cell receptor beta chains from the same sample are listed, as sequenced in a study of blood T cell repertoires in COVID-19. Sequenced by immunoSEQ multiplex PCR; TCRdb stores in-frame clones only, minus some. The sample shows approximately 300,000 clones, approximately 84% of them seen only once. The material sequenced was peripheral blood. The receptors were gathered from a person aged 70 to 85 with COVID-19, enrolled during active disease.

This clone was observed a handful of times. The rearrangement joins TRBV28 to TRBJ1-3; D might be TRBD1 (6 bases). Per the germline V gene, CDR1 is MDHEN and CDR2 is SYDVKM. V shed 7 bases and J shed 0 bases, with 13 bases lying between them. The CDR3 consists of 15 residues. This CDR3 reads CASKRVGGSGNTIYF. In DNA form, the CDR3 reads TGTGCCAGCAAAAGGGTAGGGGGCTCTGGAAACACCATATATTTT.

This clone was counted between two and nine times. This rearrangement joins TRBV14 to TRBJ1-4, with TRBD1 matching 7 bases. The CDR3 is made up of 13 amino acids. V lost 6 bases, J lost 6 bases, and 4 bases stayed unmatched. Germline lookup yields CDR1 SGHDN and CDR2 FVKESK. The CDR3 coding sequence is TGTGCCAGCAGGAGGGGGACAGATGAAAAACTGTTTTTT. It yields the protein CASRRGTDEKLFF.

This clone is a singleton in its sample. The genes are TRBV19 and TRBJ2-3, with D tentatively TRBD2 (6 bases). This CDR3 spans 15 amino acids. Trimming removed 3 bases from V and 3 bases from J, with 13 bases in between. Germline loops: CDR1 LNHDA, CDR2 SQIVND (reference sequence). This CDR3 reads CASSIGGVGTDTQYF. The CDR3, as DNA: TGTGCCAGTAGTATCGGCGGGGTCGGTACAGATACGCAGTATTTT.

V gene TRBV2 combines with J gene TRBJ2-2; possible D gene TRBD1, 6 bases. V was pared by 6 bases and J by 6 bases, with 11 bases between. The CDR3 contains 13 residues. Germline values: CDR1 SNHLY, CDR2 FYNNEI. CDR3 protein: CASRPQGPGELFF. The CDR3, as DNA: TGTGCCAGCAGGCCCCAGGGGCCCGGGGAGCTGTTTTTT.

The chain links TRBV18 to TRBJ2-5; 9 bases match TRBD2. Trimming at V came to 3 bases and at J to 7 bases, leaving 12 bases not matched to a gene. CDR3 length: 16 residues. Germline CDR1 KGHSH, CDR2 LQKENI. CDR3 coding DNA: TGTGCCAGCTCACCTGGGTTCGCGGGGGGGCGTCGGACCCAGTACTTC. This sequence encodes CASSPGFAGGRRTQYF.

V gene TRBV5-6 combines with J gene TRBJ1-2, with D maybe TRBD1 (6 bases). The CDR3 sequence is 14 residues long. With 4 bases removed from V and 6 bases from J, the gap between germline ends came to 16 bases. Germline assignment: CDR1 SGHDT and CDR2 YYEEEE. The CDR3 bases are TGTGCCAGCAGCATGCCCCCAGGGGTTGATGGCTACACCTTC. It specifies CASSMPPGVDGYTF.

This sequence joins TRBV11-2 and TRBJ2-1; 7 positions match TRBD1. The J segment lost 10 bases and the V segment lost 1 base, leaving 4 bases of the junction unmatched. CDR3 length: 13 amino acids. Looked up from germline, CDR1 is SGHAT and CDR2 is FQNNGV. Here the CDR3 DNA reads TGTGCCAGCAGCTTAGCAGGGGGTGGAGAGCAGTTCTTC. This codes for CASSLAGGGEQFF.

J is TRBJ1-1 and V is TRBV4-1, with 7 bases matching TRBD1. The CDR3 covers 18 residues. V lost 5 bases and J lost 0; bases outside the gene matches: 15. Germline CDR1 MGHRA, CDR2 YSYEKL. This chain's CDR3 is CASSLRRRDRTMNTEAFF. The CDR3 bases are TGCGCCAGCAGCTTACGACGGAGGGACAGAACAATGAACACTGAAGCTTTCTTT.

This clone has only one observation. The chain links TRBV5-5 to TRBJ2-5, with 7 nucleotides matching TRBD2. There are 16 residues in the CDR3. CDR1 is SGHKS, CDR2 YYEKEE, per germline (reference sequence). Trimming removed 0 bases from V and 5 bases from J; junction bases left unmatched: 10. The CDR3 is CASSLARTRSSETQYF. The CDR3 DNA reads TGTGCCAGCAGCTTGGCGAGGACTAGATCATCGGAGACCCAGTACTTC.

This rearrangement joins TRBV30 to TRBJ1-5; no firm D call. Germline V lookup: CDR1 GTSNPN, CDR2 SVGIG (reference sequence). The CDR3 length is 13 residues. With 2 bases removed from V and 7 bases from J, the gap between germline ends came to 12 bases. The CDR3 DNA sequence: TGTGCCTGGAGTTCGGGGAGCGGCCAGCCCCAGCATTTT. Protein product: CAWSSGSGQPQHF.

V and J are TRBV9 and TRBJ2-1, with a tentative D call TRBD2 (6 bases). Trimming took off 0 bases at V and 9 bases at J, with 19 bases between the two ends. The CDR3 totals 16 residues. Germline V lookup: CDR1 SGDLS, CDR2 YYNGEE. The CDR3 region has the DNA TGTGCCAGCAGCGTAGCTTTTTGGTCAGAAGCGGGTGAGCAGTTCTTC. Translating it yields CASSVAFWSEAGEQFF.

The chain combines TRBV28 with TRBJ1-2; 12 bases are shared with TRBD1. This CDR3 comprises 16 residues. V was pared by 2 bases and J by 8 bases, with 9 bases of the junction left unmatched. Germline CDR1 is MDHEN and CDR2 is SYDVKM. The DNA for the CDR3 is TGTGCCAGCAGTTTAGGGGACAGGGGGCGAATAGGGGGCTACACCTTC. Its protein product is CASSLGDRGRIGGYTF.

The chain has TRBV7-9 and TRBJ2-7; the match to TRBD1 covers 7 bases. The CDR3 sequence is 14 residues long. After removal of 5 bases from V and 3 bases from J, the junction contained 7 bases not matched to a gene. Per the germline V gene, CDR1 is SEHNR and CDR2 is FQNEAQ (reference sequence). The CDR3: CASSGDRIFYEQYF. The CDR3 DNA is TGTGCCAGCAGCGGGGACAGAATCTTCTACGAGCAGTACTTC. Variable domain in full (rest from reference TRBV7-9 and TRBJ2-7): DTGVSQNPRHKITKRGQNVTFRCDPISEHNRLYWYRQTLGQGPEFLTYFQNEAQLEKSRLLSDRFSAERPKGSFSTLEIQRTEQGDSAMYLCASSGDRIFYEQYFGPGTRLTVT.

This sequence joins TRBV7-2 and TRBJ2-7, with 7 bases aligning to TRBD2. With V trimmed by 2 bases and J by 4 bases, 5 bases remained unmatched. The CDR3 is 14 residues long. Germline V gene data show CDR1 as SGHTA and CDR2 as FQGNSA. The CDR3, as DNA: TGTGCCAGCAGCTTATCTAGCGGAGTGTACGAGCAGTACTTC. Its translation is CASSLSSGVYEQYF.

This rearrangement joins TRBV19 to TRBJ2-7; 11 nucleotides match TRBD2. Trimming removed 6 bases from V and 4 bases from J; junction bases left unmatched: 2. The CDR3 has 13 amino acids. Germline-derived CDR1 and CDR2 are LNHDA and SQIVND (reference sequence). The CDR3 reads CASRTSGSYEQYF. As DNA, the CDR3 is TGTGCCAGTAGAACTAGCGGGAGTTACGAGCAGTACTTC.

The V call is TRBV19, the J call TRBJ2-1; perhaps TRBD2 as D (7 bases). Germline V lookup: CDR1 LNHDA, CDR2 SQIVND (reference sequence). V was cut by 3 bases and J by 0 bases, with 18 bases left in between. The CDR3 consists of 18 residues. In DNA form, the CDR3 reads TGTGCCAGTAGTATTGAATTGCGGGGGCCGAGCTCCTACAATGAGCAGTTCTTC. This codes for CASSIELRGPSSYNEQFF.

The genes are TRBV2 and TRBJ1-4; 8 bases are shared with TRBD1. V trimming: 7 bases; J trimming: 7 bases; junction bases outside the gene matches: 5. CDR1 SNHLY and CDR2 FYNNEI come from the germline V gene. The CDR3 has 13 amino acids. CDR3 DNA sequence: TGTGCCAGCATAGGACAGGGACCTGAAAAACTGTTTTTT. Its protein product is CASIGQGPEKLFF.

CDR3 bases: TGTGCCAGCAGCTTACTAGCGGGCCCAACCGTTAGCACAGATACGCAGTATTTT. Translating gives CASSLLAGPTVSTDTQYF. The rearrangement uses TRBV7-9 and TRBJ2-3, with TRBD2 identical over 8 bases. Germline-derived CDR1 and CDR2 are SEHNR and FQNEAQ (reference sequence). V shed 2 bases and J 0 bases; nucleotides not matched to a gene: 10. The CDR3 is 18 amino acids.

V usage is TRBV6-5 and J usage is TRBJ1-3; tentative D call: TRBD1 (5 bases). CDR1 is MNHEY, CDR2 SVGAGI, per germline. This CDR3 is 14 amino acids long. Trimming pared 2 bases from V and 8 bases from J, leaving 13 bases between. The CDR3 coding sequence is TGTGCCAGCAGTTACGGCAGCCGGGGGGACACCATATATTTT. Encoded protein: CASSYGSRGDTIYF.

This clone was seen once. The V and J genes are TRBV5-1 and TRBJ1-1; D perhaps matches TRBD1 (5 bases). Germline-derived CDR1 and CDR2 are SGHRS and YFSETQ. This CDR3 contains 16 residues. The ends were cut back, 0 bases at V and 0 bases at J, with 12 bases in the middle. CDR3 in DNA: TGCGCCAGCAGCTTGGCAAGGGGAACCGTGAACACTGAAGCTTTCTTT. Encoded protein: CASSLARGTVNTEAFF.